The entry below gives a single T cell receptor (beta chain) sequence along with its context. Antigen specificity is unknown. TCRdb redid the calling of the 5' RACE reads with MiXCR, one entry per CDR3 protein. The table shows roughly 170,000 distinct CDR3 sequences, with approximately 6.2% occurring only once. The entry originates in a study of T cells after yellow fever vaccination. Overall study: Preparation of fractions with low cell numbers was performed using SMART-Seq v4 Ultra Low Input.

This CDR3 has 15 amino acids. V was trimmed by 6 bases and J by 5 bases, leaving 17 bases between them. Findings and limits, study-wide: Contaminating bulk clonotypes could be abundant in FACS-sorted repertoires. CD4 and CD8 compartments shared a small share of clonotypes. Subsequent booster samples again held most clones from primary vaccination (96% CD4, over 80% CD8).

Here the sequenced sample was CD4+ T cells sorted from PBMCs, taken on the day of the first yellow fever vaccination. The chain is built from TRBV12-3 or TRBV12-4 and TRBJ1-5, with a weak D call TRBD1 (6 bases). The sequence derives from a man aged 18 to 35 who received the YFV17D yellow fever vaccine. The CDR3 bases are TGTGCCAGCAGGGAGGGGGTTATCGGTGATCAGCCCCAGCATTTT. Protein sequence: CASREGVIGDQPQHF.